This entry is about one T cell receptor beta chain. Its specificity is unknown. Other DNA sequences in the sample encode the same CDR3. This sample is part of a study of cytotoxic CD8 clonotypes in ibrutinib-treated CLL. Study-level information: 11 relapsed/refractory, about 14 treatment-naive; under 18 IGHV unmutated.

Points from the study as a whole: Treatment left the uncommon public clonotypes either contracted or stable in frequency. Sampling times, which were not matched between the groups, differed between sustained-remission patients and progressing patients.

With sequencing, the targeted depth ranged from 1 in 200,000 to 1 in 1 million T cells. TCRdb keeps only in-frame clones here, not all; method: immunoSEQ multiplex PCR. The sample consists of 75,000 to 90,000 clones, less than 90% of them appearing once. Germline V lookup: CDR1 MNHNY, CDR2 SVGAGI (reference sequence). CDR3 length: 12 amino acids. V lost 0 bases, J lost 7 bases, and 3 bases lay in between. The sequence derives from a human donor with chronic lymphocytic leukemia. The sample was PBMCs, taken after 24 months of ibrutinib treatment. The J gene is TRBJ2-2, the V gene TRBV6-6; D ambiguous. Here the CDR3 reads CASSYSGGELFF. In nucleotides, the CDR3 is TGTGCCAGCAGTTACTCTGGCGGGGAGCTGTTTTTT.